The source of this T cell receptor (beta chain) is a study of shared clonotypes between healthy human individuals. Data came from immunoSEQ multiplex PCR; TCRdb stores just in-frame clones and leaves some out. Of 2,100,000 or so clones in the sample, almost 96% were seen once. Study-level points and caveats: Although depth was large, rarefaction showed that sequencing of the sorted subsets was incomplete. Sharing of clonotypes among donors was expected to vary with sequencing depth.

Comment on this clone: Its antigen is undetermined. Other nucleotide sequences from this sample produce the same CDR3.

The length of the CDR3 is 14 residues. The V end was cut by 2 bases, the J end by 2 bases, with 11 bases between. The V gene's germline CDR1 is SGHRS and CDR2 YFSETQ. The source of this sequence is a young man in good health. The chain is built from TRBV5-1 and TRBJ2-7, with D possibly being TRBD2 (5 bases). The sequenced sample consisted of naive CD4+ T cells sorted from blood. As for subset: CD45RA+ positively selected. The CDR3 sequence: CASSLAGGAYEQYF. The CDR3 DNA follows: TGCGCCAGCAGCTTAGCTGGAGGAGCCTACGAGCAGTACTTC.